What follows is one TCR beta chain and its context. The protocol was immunoSEQ multiplex PCR, while the TCRdb copy is restricted to in-frame clones and leaves out a portion. The sample includes about 150,000 clones, roughly 84% seen only once; the top ten take 5.5% to 7%. This entry belongs to a study of blood T cell repertoires in COVID-19. Study-wide background: Spain, Italy and the United States supplied samples that represented acute and convalescent COVID-19.

V gave up 5 bases and J gave up 3 bases, with 8 bases separating them. The CDR3 spans 13 residues. CDR1 is SGHVS and CDR2 is FNYEAQ in the germline V gene. The sample was peripheral blood. The receptor was derived from a man aged 50-59 years with active or convalescent COVID-19. The chain recombines TRBV7-6 with TRBJ2-1; no definite D call. CDR3 coding DNA: TGTGCCAGCAGCGTAATCAGCTACAATGAGCAGTTCTTC. Translation: CASSVISYNEQFF.